A selection of T cell receptor beta chains follows, all from one sample in a study of glioma-infiltrating T cells. TCRdb reanalysed the multiplex PCR reads using MiXCR and keeps one entry per CDR3 protein. This sample has 170,000 or so distinct CDR3 sequences, with around 45% found just once. Sequencing was carried out using glioma tissue, nonneoplastic brain tissue, or PBMCs (not recorded which). The receptors originated from a human donor with low-grade glioma or glioblastoma, undergoing nonglioma brain surgery, or in good health (not recorded which). Both conserved end residues are part of each CDR3. The order of the fields is D gene, J gene, CDR3 length, V gene, clone size, CDR3 protein, CDR3 DNA. The D gene is left open where the match is weak. Rows may omit the clone size; those that give it use once, few, many or a size class.

>TRBD2|TRBJ2-1|14|TRBV27|.
CASRPSGRGDEQFF
TGTGCCAGCAGGCCTAGCGGGAGGGGCGATGAGCAGTTCTTC
>TRBD2|TRBJ2-7|15|TRBV2|.
CASSIGLAGGLEQYF
TGTGCCAGCAGCATCGGGCTAGCGGGAGGTTTAGAGCAGTACTTC
>TRBD1|TRBJ1-5|13|TRBV6-1|many
CASTDRDNQPQHF
TGTGCCAGCACGGACAGGGACAATCAGCCCCAGCATTTT
>.|TRBJ2-3|14|TRBV28|.
CASSFVAAANTQYF
TGTGCCAGCAGTTTTGTAGCGGCGGCAAATACGCAGTATTTT
>TRBD2|TRBJ2-3|15|TRBV6-1|many
CASSLAVASTDTQYF
TGTGCCAGCAGTCTAGCGGTTGCTAGCACAGATACGCAGTATTTT
>.|TRBJ2-7|14|TRBV14|.
CASSHDPWDYEQYF
TGTGCCAGCAGCCATGATCCGTGGGACTACGAGCAGTACTTC
>.|TRBJ1-5|15|TRBV15|many
CATSQTGDSNQPQHF
TGTGCCACCAGCCAGACAGGAGATAGCAATCAGCCCCAGCATTTT
>.|TRBJ1-5|13|TRBV12-3/TRBV12-4|few
CASRPGPNQPQHF
TGTGCCAGCAGACCGGGACCCAATCAGCCCCAGCATTTT
>TRBD1|TRBJ2-7|14|TRBV20-1|many
CSAEPRDREDEQYF
TGCAGTGCTGAGCCCCGGGACAGGGAGGACGAGCAGTACTTC
>.|TRBJ1-1|12|TRBV2|many
CASLSPNTEAFF
TGTGCCAGCTTGTCACCGAACACTGAAGCTTTCTTT
>.|TRBJ1-5|13|TRBV2|few
CASTKTSDQPQHF
TGTGCCAGCACCAAAACGTCAGATCAGCCCCAGCATTTT
>.|TRBJ2-7|15|TRBV3-1|.
CASSQETRGSVEQYF
TGTGCCAGCAGCCAAGAGACTAGAGGGAGTGTCGAGCAGTACTTC
>TRBD1|TRBJ2-7|16|TRBV28|medium-sized
CASSSFYRGREYEQYF
TGTGCCAGCAGTTCATTCTACAGGGGTAGGGAGTACGAGCAGTACTTC
>.|TRBJ1-5|15|TRBV2|.
CASSVGTDSNQPQHF
TGTGCCAGCAGTGTCGGGACGGATAGCAATCAGCCCCAGCATTTT
>.|TRBJ1-5|15|TRBV15|.
CATSRGKDGNQPQDF
TGTGCCACCAGCAGAGGGAAGGACGGCAATCAGCCCCAGGATTTT
>TRBD1|TRBJ1-6|15|TRBV27|many
CASSDRGPYNSPLHF
TGTGCCAGCAGCGACAGGGGACCCTATAATTCACCCCTCCACTTT
>TRBD1|TRBJ2-1|15|TRBV11-1|.
CASSSGQGGHNEQFF
TGTGCCAGCAGCTCTGGACAGGGTGGGCACAATGAGCAGTTCTTC
>.|TRBJ1-5|14|TRBV12-3/TRBV12-4|.
CASSRESAGVPQHF
TGTGCCAGCTCCCGGGAAAGCGCAGGAGTGCCCCAGCATTTT
>.|TRBJ2-1|12|TRBV18|.
CATSPGVLEQFF
TGTGCCACCTCACCAGGAGTTTTAGAGCAGTTCTTC
>.|TRBJ2-5|15|TRBV12-5|.
CASGLVAGPQGTQYF
TGTGCTAGTGGTTTGGTAGCGGGCCCCCAGGGGACCCAGTACTTC
>TRBD2|TRBJ2-3|16|TRBV7-2|.
CASSRNLAAVGDTQYF
TGTGCCAGCAGCCGGAATCTAGCGGCAGTTGGAGATACGCAGTATTTT
>TRBD1|TRBJ1-5|13|TRBV11-2|.
CAIRRQGRGPQHF
TGTGCCATCAGGCGACAGGGACGGGGGCCCCAGCATTTT
>.|TRBJ1-1|13|TRBV6-1|many
CATREGGDTEAFF
TGTGCCACCCGAGAAGGGGGTGACACTGAAGCTTTCTTT
>TRBD2|TRBJ2-1|13|TRBV29-1|.
CSASGRLYNEQFF
TGCAGCGCTAGCGGGAGGCTCTACAATGAGCAGTTCTTC
>.|TRBJ1-2|13|TRBV12-3/TRBV12-4|once
CASTTLGVRGYTF
TGTGCCAGCACCACTCTGGGTGTTCGGGGCTACACCTTC
>.|TRBJ2-3|17|TRBV7-8|.
CASSLAGYGGRTDTQYF
TGTGCCAGCAGCTTAGCGGGGTATGGTGGTCGCACAGATACGCAGTATTTT
>TRBD2|TRBJ2-7|15|TRBV7-6|many
CASSLLTSEAYEQYF
TGTGCCAGCAGCTTATTGACTAGCGAAGCCTACGAGCAGTACTTC
>.|TRBJ1-5|15|TRBV3-1|.
CASSQVSGSNKPQHF
TGTGCCAGCAGCCAAGTTTCAGGGAGCAATAAGCCCCAGCATTTT
>.|TRBJ2-3|12|TRBV10-3|many
CATRLEGDTQYF
TGTGCCACCCGATTGGAGGGAGATACGCAGTATTTT
>TRBD1|TRBJ1-2|16|TRBV3-1|many
CASSQGDRESSDGYTF
TGTGCCAGCAGCCAAGGGGACAGGGAGAGTTCGGATGGCTACACCTTC
>.|TRBJ2-1|12|TRBV2|many
CASSTPGNEQFF
TGTGCCAGCAGTACCCCCGGGAATGAGCAGTTCTTC
>.|TRBJ2-7|15|TRBV7-2|many
CASSLASDSSHEQYF
TGTGCCAGCAGCTTAGCGAGTGACTCCTCACACGAGCAGTACTTC
>.|TRBJ1-1|13|TRBV3-1|.
CASRQGTLGPAFF
TGTGCCAGCAGGCAAGGGACGCTTGGGCCTGCTTTCTTT
>.|TRBJ2-7|11|TRBV28|many
CASSRRDEQYF
TGTGCCAGCAGTAGGCGGGACGAGCAGTACTTC
>TRBD2|TRBJ2-7|14|TRBV2|.
CASRPPGLVSEQYF
TGTGCCAGCAGACCTCCGGGACTAGTATCCGAGCAGTACTTC